One sample yielded the 23 T cell receptor beta chains listed below, sequenced in a study of T cells after yellow fever vaccination. A single record per CDR3 protein comes from TCRdb applying MiXCR to the 5' RACE reads. The table has 95,000 to 150,000 distinct CDR3 sequences, approximately 16% seen once. The sequenced sample was CD8+ T cells sorted from PBMCs, obtained 5 days after the yellow fever booster vaccination. These receptors were obtained from a man between 18 and 35 years old who received the YFV17D yellow fever vaccine.

This clonotype was observed a few times. The gene calls are TRBV7-2 and TRBJ2-2; 8 nucleotides agree with TRBD1. The V gene's germline CDR1 is SGHTA and CDR2 FQGNSA. Germline trimming cut 1 base from V and 3 bases from J; bases unmatched to any gene: 7. This CDR3 comprises 17 residues. This CDR3 reads CASSLVRTGFDTGELFF. CDR3 nucleotide sequence: TGTGCCAGCAGCTTAGTTCGGACAGGGTTCGACACCGGGGAGCTGTTTTTT.

This sequence joins TRBV5-1 and TRBJ2-1; 10 nucleotides align to TRBD2. Germline trimming cut 5 bases from V and 6 bases from J; bases unmatched to any gene: 2. The CDR3 extends over 13 amino acids. CDR1 SGHRS and CDR2 YFSETQ come from the germline V gene. The CDR3 DNA follows: TGCGCCAGCAGGTTAGCGGGAGGCAATGAGCAGTTCTTC. Protein: CASRLAGGNEQFF.

The table lists this clonotype with a few counts. The CDR3 loop is CASSYDLNTEAFF. The CDR3 DNA is TGTGCCAGCAGTTATGACCTGAACACTGAAGCTTTCTTT. The chain carries TRBV7-9 and TRBJ1-1, with D unresolved. V shed 6 bases and J shed 0 bases, with 8 bases lying between them. CDR1 is SEHNR and CDR2 is FQNEAQ in the germline V gene (reference sequence). The CDR3 runs 13 residues.

The V and J genes are TRBV6-2 or TRBV6-3 and TRBJ1-5, with 8 bases fitting TRBD1. Trimming took 0 bases from V and 4 from J; bases not matched to a gene: 8. The CDR3 runs to 17 residues. CDR1 is MNHEY, CDR2 SVGEGT, per germline. As DNA, the CDR3 is TGTGCCAGCAGTTACTCGGCAGGGGGCGAGTGGAATCAGCCCCAGCATTTT. Amino acids: CASSYSAGGEWNQPQHF.

This clonotype was seen a few times. In DNA, the CDR3 is TGTGCCAGCTGTGGGGGACGGCCTAGCCGTCCCCAGCATTTT. Translation gives CASCGGRPSRPQHF. This chain links TRBV12-3 or TRBV12-4 with TRBJ1-5; TRBD1 might be the D (5 bases). This CDR3 is built from 14 residues. The V gene lost 8 bases and the J gene lost 10 bases, with 21 bases spanning the gap.

This clonotype was seen repeatedly, ten times or more. The chain employs TRBV6-5 and TRBJ2-7, with 11 bases fitting TRBD2. The CDR3 contains 14 residues. Germline assignment: CDR1 MNHEY and CDR2 SVGAGI. The V gene end was trimmed by 6 bases and the J gene end by 7 bases; junction bases not matched to a gene: 8. CDR3: CASSYSGGAGEQYF. CDR3 nucleotides: TGTGCCAGCAGCTATAGCGGGGGGGCGGGGGAGCAGTACTTC.

The chain has TRBV6-2 or TRBV6-3 and TRBJ2-2; a weak D match, TRBD2 (6 bases). This CDR3 comprises 15 residues. V dropped 6 bases and J dropped 6 bases, with 17 bases sitting between them. CDR1 and CDR2 (germline): MNHEY, SVGEGT. The CDR3 loop reads CASRGQWRAAGELFF. CDR3 bases: TGTGCCAGCAGGGGCCAGTGGAGGGCCGCCGGGGAGCTGTTTTTT.

The chain has TRBV4-1 and TRBJ2-2; D gene ambiguous. The CDR3 is made up of 16 amino acids. The germline CDR1 and CDR2 sequences are MGHRA and YSYEKL. The V end was cut by 4 bases, the J end by 7 bases, with 19 bases between. CDR3 residues: CASSRLGSGLGGELFF. The CDR3 nucleotides read TGCGCCAGCAGCCGATTGGGATCAGGATTGGGCGGGGAGCTGTTTTTT.

V and J are TRBV6-5 and TRBJ1-3; D gene unclear. The CDR3 contains 17 residues. Germline CDR1 reads MNHEY; CDR2 reads SVGAGI. Trimming shortened V by 0 bases and J by 0 bases, and 12 bases separated the two germline ends. In DNA, the CDR3 is TGTGCCAGCAGTTACTCGGGCAGTGAAAGCTCTGGAAACACCATATATTTT. The encoded protein is CASSYSGSESSGNTIYF.

The chain combines TRBV27 with TRBJ2-6, with D tentatively TRBD1 or TRBD2 (5 bases each). Germline V lookup: CDR1 MNHEY, CDR2 SMNVEV (reference sequence). The CDR3 loop spans 15 amino acids. Trimming removed 5 bases from V and 2 bases from J, with 10 bases in between. The CDR3 coding sequence is TGTGCCAGCAGTCCTGGGACGACTGGGGCCAACGTCCTGACTTTC. As protein: CASSPGTTGANVLTF.

This CDR3 reads CASSPQTGVRQPQHF. The CDR3 DNA reads as TGTGCCAGCAGCCCTCAAACAGGGGTGCGTCAGCCCCAGCATTTT. The chain recombines TRBV28 with TRBJ1-5, with 7 nucleotides matching TRBD1. This CDR3 is built from 15 residues. Per germline, CDR1 MDHEN and CDR2 SYDVKM. V was pared by 6 bases and J by 6 bases, with 11 bases of the junction left unmatched.

CDR3 in amino acids: CASSEGQSLAEQYF. CDR3 bases: TGTGCCAGCAGTGAAGGACAGAGTTTGGCCGAGCAGTACTTC. This chain links TRBV27 with TRBJ2-7; D is perhaps TRBD1 (6 bases). Germline CDR1 and CDR2: MNHEY and SMNVEV (reference sequence). The CDR3 runs 14 residues. Trimming took off 5 bases at V and 6 bases at J, with 17 bases between the two ends.

The rearrangement joins TRBV6-5 to TRBJ2-2; 8 positions match TRBD2. Germline CDR1 MNHEY, CDR2 SVGAGI. The V segment lost 5 bases and the J segment 3 bases; nucleotides outside the gene matches: 5. This CDR3 has 15 amino acids. CDR3 sequence (DNA): TGTGCCAGCAGTAGAAGCGGGGGATACACCGGGGAGCTGTTTTTT. Its protein is CASSRSGGYTGELFF.

This clonotype was seen only a few times. V is TRBV12-3 or TRBV12-4 and J is TRBJ1-2; weak D call: TRBD1 (6 bases). V lost 2 bases, J lost 3 bases, and 10 bases lay in between. The CDR3 covers 14 residues. In DNA form, the CDR3 reads TGTGCCAGCAGTTTAATGGGGGCCCACTATGGCTACACCTTC. Translated, it gives CASSLMGAHYGYTF.

The chain uses TRBV6-2 or TRBV6-3 and TRBJ2-2; possible D gene TRBD1, 5 bases. CDR3 length: 15 amino acids. The germline CDR1 and CDR2 sequences are MNHEY and SVGEGT. V lost 1 base, J lost 1 base, and 7 bases lay in between. This CDR3 is CASSYWTLNTGELFF. CDR3 nucleotide sequence: TGTGCCAGCAGTTACTGGACATTGAACACCGGGGAGCTGTTTTTT.

This clonotype was counted between two and nine times. The J gene is TRBJ2-1, the V gene TRBV7-9; TRBD2 matches at 8 bases. V gave up 5 bases and J gave up 5 bases; unmatched junction bases: 8. This CDR3 has 15 residues. Germline V gene data show CDR1 as SEHNR and CDR2 as FQNEAQ (reference sequence). CDR3 amino acids: CASSPGGGGHNEQFF. CDR3 nucleotides: TGTGCCAGCAGCCCCGGGGGGGGCGGGCACAATGAGCAGTTCTTC.

This clonotype was seen many times. The rearrangement uses TRBV12-3 or TRBV12-4 and TRBJ2-3; the D gene is possibly TRBD1 (6 bases). The length of the CDR3 is 13 residues. Trimming removed 5 bases from V and 2 bases from J, with 8 bases in between. In DNA form, the CDR3 reads TGTGCCAGCAGTAGGGGGTACACAGATACGCAGTATTTT. Protein product: CASSRGYTDTQYF.

This clonotype was counted ten times or more. The rearrangement links TRBV10-3 to TRBJ2-3, with no clear D. Looked up from germline, CDR1 is ENHRY and CDR2 is SYGVKD. V lost 11 bases, J lost 7 bases, and 19 bases lay in between. The CDR3 has 13 residues. The CDR3 here is CAVLVLTANTQYF. As DNA, the CDR3 is TGTGCCGTCCTTGTCTTGACGGCTAATACGCAGTATTTT.

There are a few counts of this clonotype. V gene TRBV7-9 combines with J gene TRBJ1-4; 8 bases match TRBD1. CDR3 length: 17 residues. Trimming cost V 5 bases and J 7 bases; bases outside gene matches: 15. Germline V gene sequence: CDR1 SEHNR, CDR2 FQNEAQ (reference sequence). CDR3 sequence: CASSQYGDHRGSEKLFF. The DNA of the CDR3 is TGTGCCAGCAGCCAATACGGGGATCACAGGGGGAGTGAAAAACTGTTTTTT. The full variable domain, with the rest looked up from reference TRBV7-9 and TRBJ1-4, is DTGVSQNPRHKITKRGQNVTFRCDPISEHNRLYWYRQTLGQGPEFLTYFQNEAQLEKSRLLSDRFSAERPKGSFSTLEIQRTEQGDSAMYLCASSQYGDHRGSEKLFFGSGTQLSVL.

This clonotype was seen a few times. The rearrangement links TRBV4-1 to TRBJ2-1; D uncertain. Deletions cut 1 base from V and 8 bases from J, with 15 bases between. This CDR3 is built from 15 residues. Germline assignment: CDR1 MGHRA and CDR2 YSYEKL. CDR3 in amino acids: CASSQGIQRVDEQFF. Written as DNA, the CDR3 is TGCGCCAGCAGCCAAGGGATTCAACGGGTCGATGAGCAGTTCTTC.

There are a few counts of this clonotype. This sequence joins TRBV7-9 and TRBJ1-2; D unclear. The CDR3 length is 15 residues. Between the trimmed V and J ends, which lost 8 bases and 8 bases, there was a span of 24 bases. Germline V gives CDR1 SEHNR, CDR2 FQNEAQ (reference sequence). CDR3 nucleotides: TGTGCCAGCTCCCGTACTGGGAGGGATCTGGAGGGCTACACCTTC. This encodes CASSRTGRDLEGYTF. The variable domain in full, completed from reference TRBV7-9 and TRBJ1-2, reads DTGVSQNPRHKITKRGQNVTFRCDPISEHNRLYWYRQTLGQGPEFLTYFQNEAQLEKSRLLSDRFSAERPKGSFSTLEIQRTEQGDSAMYLCASSRTGRDLEGYTFGSGTRLTVV.

The chain has TRBV9 and TRBJ1-5; TRBD1 matches at 7 bases. CDR1 is SGDLS, CDR2 YYNGEE, per germline. The CDR3 totals 14 residues. J lost 3 bases, V lost 3 bases, and 3 bases had no gene match. CDR3 sequence (DNA): TGTGCCAGCAGCGACGGGACAGTCAATCAGCCCCAGCATTTT. It is translated as CASSDGTVNQPQHF.

This sequence joins TRBV20-1 and TRBJ2-7; 9 positions agree with TRBD1. Germline CDR1 and CDR2: DFQATT and SNEGSKA (reference sequence). J lost 7 bases, V lost 4 bases, and 11 bases had no gene match. The CDR3 spans 14 residues. This CDR3 is CSAIPPDRGWEQYF. The CDR3 bases are TGCAGTGCTATTCCTCCGGACAGGGGTTGGGAGCAGTACTTC.